Below are 26 T cell receptor beta chains sequenced from a single sample in a study of human T cells and chemical hapten exposure. TCRdb analysed the RACE reads with MiXCR anew, one entry per CDR3 protein. Here the sample spans approximately 320,000 distinct CDR3 sequences, around 5.5% being singletons. Time point of the sample: pre-sensitization, week 0. Treatment given: therapeutic diphenylcyclopropenone sensitization with weekly scalp DPC. This sample comprised whole blood, obtained in connection with sensitization to the hapten diphenylcyclopropenone (DPC). The receptors were sampled from a woman aged 18-35 years with alopecia areata. Some clones in this sample may be carry-over from other donors' samples.

This clonotype was recorded at least ten times. The J gene is TRBJ2-7, the V gene TRBV28, with TRBD2 matching 7 bases. CDR1 MDHEN and CDR2 SYDVKM come from the germline V gene. The CDR3 has 14 residues. V lost 6 bases and J lost 3; bases outside the gene matches: 8. The CDR3 DNA is TGTGCCAGCAGAGGGAGCGGGGATTTCTACGAGCAGTACTTC. Translated, it gives CASRGSGDFYEQYF.

The chain recombines TRBV6-5 with TRBJ1-2; no reliable D call. V gave up 6 bases and J gave up 0 bases, with 17 bases separating them. The CDR3 contains 16 residues. From germline, CDR1 is MNHEY and CDR2 SVGAGI. The CDR3 sequence: CASSPSYGSPNYGYTF. CDR3 nucleotides: TGTGCCAGCAGCCCCAGCTATGGGTCCCCTAACTATGGCTACACCTTC.

The sample holds a few counts of this clonotype. The CDR3 DNA follows: TGCAGTGCTTATGGACAGGGAGAGACCCAGTACTTC. Its protein product is CSAYGQGETQYF. This chain uses TRBV20-1 with TRBJ2-5; 8 nucleotides agree with TRBD1. The CDR3 spans 12 residues. Germline CDR1 DFQATT, CDR2 SNEGSKA (reference sequence). Germline trimming cut 5 bases from V and 4 bases from J; bases unmatched to any gene: 3.

Ten or more counts support this clonotype. Here the CDR3 DNA reads TGTGCCAGCAGTACGCGGATCTCTGGGGCCAACGTCCTGACTTTC. Translated, it gives CASSTRISGANVLTF. The chain joins TRBV6-5 to TRBJ2-6, with D uncertain. Germline lookup yields CDR1 MNHEY and CDR2 SVGAGI. This CDR3 has 15 residues. The ends were cut back, 5 bases at V and 0 bases at J, with 8 bases in the middle.

This clonotype was recorded many times. The chain combines TRBV6-5 with TRBJ2-3; D perhaps matches TRBD2 (6 bases). Trimming removed 7 bases from V and 4 bases from J, with 9 bases in between. The CDR3 spans 12 residues. The germline V gene encodes CDR1 MNHEY and CDR2 SVGAGI. The chain's CDR3 is CASTGDSDTQYF. Here the CDR3 DNA reads TGTGCCAGCACCGGGGACTCAGATACGCAGTATTTT.

The CDR3 sequence: CASSRSGLPYNEQFF. CDR3 DNA sequence: TGTGCCAGCAGTCGATCGGGACTCCCCTACAATGAGCAGTTCTTC. The chain has TRBV12-3 or TRBV12-4 and TRBJ2-1, with a tentative D call TRBD2 (6 bases). V lost 5 bases and J 2 bases, leaving 13 bases between the germline ends. This CDR3 comprises 15 residues.

This clonotype occurred many times. The chain combines TRBV4-2 with TRBJ2-2; perhaps TRBD2 as D (6 bases). Germline lookup yields CDR1 LGHNA and CDR2 YNFKEQ. V was trimmed by 0 bases and J by 0 bases, leaving 11 bases between them. The CDR3 loop spans 17 amino acids. Here the CDR3 reads CASSQDGGVANTGELFF. CDR3 nucleotide sequence: TGTGCCAGCAGCCAAGATGGAGGGGTCGCGAACACCGGGGAGCTGTTTTTT.

Many counts were recorded for this clonotype. DNA for the CDR3: TGTGCCAGCAGCGTAGCCAAGGCCACTGAAGCTTTCTTT. This codes for CASSVAKATEAFF. This chain uses TRBV9 with TRBJ1-1; D is ambiguous. The CDR3 loop spans 13 amino acids. V lost 0 bases and J lost 4, with 7 bases in between. The germline gives CDR1 SGDLS, CDR2 YYNGEE.

The gene calls are TRBV6-5 and TRBJ2-6; 7 nucleotides line up with TRBD2. The ends lost 5 bases at V and 2 bases at J; junction bases unmatched: 6. The germline gives CDR1 MNHEY, CDR2 SVGAGI. The CDR3 has 16 residues. CDR3: CASSTTGGAGANVLTF. The CDR3, as DNA: TGTGCCAGCAGTACAACTGGGGGGGCTGGGGCCAACGTCCTGACTTTC.

With regard to this clonotype: Being one base from a much bigger clone, this may be a read error. V usage is TRBV29-1 and J usage is TRBJ2-2; D possibly uses TRBD1 or TRBD2 (5 bases each). The germline gives CDR1 SQVTM, CDR2 ANQGSEA. The CDR3 spans 11 residues. CDR3 in DNA: TGCAGCGTTCAGGGAAACGGGGAGCTGTTATTT. This gives the protein CSVQGNGELLF.

The sample holds many counts of this clonotype. The rearrangement links TRBV7-3 to TRBJ2-7; a weak D match, TRBD2 (5 bases). Between the trimmed V and J ends, which lost 6 bases and 7 bases, there was a span of 16 bases. Germline assignment: CDR1 SGHTA and CDR2 FQGTGA. This CDR3 region has 13 residues. The CDR3 sequence: CASSQGFGSEQYF. The CDR3 nucleotides read TGTGCCAGCAGTCAAGGGTTTGGGAGTGAGCAGTACTTC.

Many counts were recorded for this clonotype. This chain uses TRBV9 with TRBJ1-1, with 8 bases matching TRBD1. The CDR3 runs 15 residues. Trimming removed 1 base from V and 2 bases from J; junction bases left unmatched: 4. Germline V gene sequence: CDR1 SGDLS, CDR2 YYNGEE. In DNA form, the CDR3 reads TGTGCCAGCAGCGTAACGGGACAGGCCAACACTGAAGCTTTCTTT. Translated: CASSVTGQANTEAFF.

The V gene is TRBV12-3 or TRBV12-4, the J gene TRBJ2-7, with D unresolved. The CDR3 is made up of 12 amino acids. V lost 3 bases and J lost 6, with 9 bases in between. The CDR3 bases are TGTGCCAGCAGTTTTGTAGGGCCCGAGCAGTACTTC. It codes for CASSFVGPEQYF.

This clonotype was picked up many times. The J gene is TRBJ1-1, the V gene TRBV5-6; D gene uncertain. V lost 2 bases, J lost 3 bases, and 8 bases lay in between. Germline V CDR1 and CDR2: SGHDT, YYEEEE. The CDR3 covers 13 residues. The CDR3 bases are TGTGCCAGCAGCTTAGGTCGGTACACTGAAGCTTTCTTT. It yields the protein CASSLGRYTEAFF.

This clonotype was seen many times. This chain links TRBV12-3 or TRBV12-4 with TRBJ1-2, with 9 bases identical to TRBD1. The CDR3 is 14 residues long. Trimming removed 3 bases from V and 3 bases from J; junction bases left unmatched: 2. CDR3 coding DNA: TGTGCCAGCAGTTTGACAGGGGGGGACTATGGCTACACCTTC. As protein: CASSLTGGDYGYTF.

The chain joins TRBV7-2 to TRBJ1-6; D gene ambiguous. Germline V gene sequence: CDR1 SGHTA, CDR2 FQGNSA. V lost 6 bases and J lost 2, with 8 bases in between. The CDR3 covers 14 residues. CDR3 sequence: CASRNGPYNSPLHF. The CDR3 nucleotides are TGTGCCAGCAGAAACGGGCCCTATAATTCACCCCTCCACTTT.

This clonotype was counted a few times. The chain is built from TRBV5-1 and TRBJ1-1; TRBD1 agrees at 7 bases. The CDR3 consists of 13 residues. Germline CDR1 reads SGHRS; CDR2 reads YFSETQ. V shed 5 bases and J 3 bases; nucleotides not matched to a gene: 4. The CDR3 coding sequence is TGCGCCAGCAGAGGCAGGGGGGACACTGAAGCTTTCTTT. Amino acid sequence: CASRGRGDTEAFF.

V and J are TRBV4-3 and TRBJ1-6, with 8 bases lining up with TRBD1. J lost 9 bases, V lost 0 bases, and 10 bases had no gene match. The germline CDR1 and CDR2 sequences are LGHNA and YSLEER. This CDR3 has 17 residues. CDR3 nucleotide sequence: TGCGCCAGCAGCCAAGAAGAAAGGACAGGGTCGATTTCACCCCTCCACTTT. Residues: CASSQEERTGSISPLHF.

The chain recombines TRBV25-1 with TRBJ2-6; D is perhaps TRBD1 (6 bases). The CDR3 sequence is 13 residues long. Per germline, CDR1 MGHDK and CDR2 SYGVNS. V lost 10 bases to trimming and J lost 2 bases, with 9 bases between them. CDR3 nucleotides: TGTGCCACCGAGGGGGCTGGGGCCAACGTCCTGACTTTC. The encoded protein is CATEGAGANVLTF.

This clonotype was seen more than once but under ten times. The rearrangement joins TRBV6-4 to TRBJ1-2; D is undetermined. Germline lookup yields CDR1 MRHNA and CDR2 SNTAGT. The CDR3 is made up of 17 amino acids. Trimming took off 4 bases at V and 0 bases at J, with 18 bases between the two ends. The CDR3 loop reads CASSGCLTRKTNYGYTF. The CDR3 coding sequence is TGTGCCAGCAGTGGATGCCTGACACGCAAGACTAACTATGGCTACACCTTC.

The chain joins TRBV12-5 to TRBJ1-1; TRBD1 aligns across 9 bases. The CDR3 consists of 16 residues. V lost 4 bases, J lost 5 bases, and 11 bases stayed unmatched. CDR1 LGHNT and CDR2 FRNRAP come from the germline V gene. The CDR3 DNA reads TGTGCTAGTGGTTCTAGGACAGGGGTCGCGGGGACTGAAGCTTTCTTT. Protein product: CASGSRTGVAGTEAFF.

This clonotype was recorded at least ten times. The rearrangement links TRBV10-3 to TRBJ1-5; D unclear. The CDR3 contains 13 residues. The germline CDR1 and CDR2 sequences are ENHRY and SYGVKD. V dropped 3 bases and J dropped 7 bases, with 10 bases sitting between them. CDR3 in DNA: TGTGCCATCAGTGAAGAGGGAGGACAGCCCCAGCATTTT. Translating it yields CAISEEGGQPQHF.

This clonotype was detected many times. The chain combines TRBV4-2 with TRBJ2-3; weak D call: TRBD1 (5 bases). CDR3 size: 18 residues. Germline assignment: CDR1 LGHNA and CDR2 YNFKEQ. Trimming took off 0 bases at V and 6 bases at J, with 22 bases between the two ends. The CDR3 coding sequence is TGTGCCAGCAGCCAAGAATCCACAGGTTCTACGGGCGTGGATACGCAGTATTTT. Translating it yields CASSQESTGSTGVDTQYF.

The chain has TRBV12-5 and TRBJ1-2; 9 bases match TRBD1. Losses at the gene ends were 6 bases for V and 3 bases for J; bases not matched to a gene: 8. This CDR3 has 15 amino acids. The germline V gene encodes CDR1 LGHNT and CDR2 FRNRAP. The CDR3 reads CASGIPGQGDYGYTF. The CDR3 nucleotides are TGTGCTAGTGGCATTCCGGGACAGGGTGACTATGGCTACACCTTC. Looking up the rest from reference TRBV12-5 and TRBJ1-2 gives the full variable domain: DARVTQTPRHKVTEMGQEVTMRCQPILGHNTVFWYRQTMMQGLELLAYFRNRAPLDDSGMPKDRFSAEMPDATLATLKIQPSEPRDSAVYFCASGIPGQGDYGYTFGSGTRLTVV.

The chain recombines TRBV4-3 with TRBJ1-4; a possible D gene is TRBD1 (5 bases). Germline values: CDR1 LGHNA, CDR2 YSLEER. V lost 1 base and J lost 7, with 16 bases in between. The CDR3 spans 16 residues. The CDR3, as DNA: TGCGCCAGCAGCCAAGGGGCCTGGGGGGTTGGTGAAAAACTGTTTTTT. Its protein product is CASSQGAWGVGEKLFF.

The V gene is TRBV6-5, the J gene TRBJ1-2; TRBD1 aligns across 7 bases. Trimming removed 0 bases from V and 6 bases from J; junction bases left unmatched: 7. The CDR3 sequence is 15 residues long. Germline assignment: CDR1 MNHEY and CDR2 SVGAGI. This chain's CDR3 is CASSYSLSGTDGYTF. CDR3 sequence (DNA): TGTGCCAGCAGTTACTCCTTGTCGGGGACAGATGGCTACACCTTC.